This T cell receptor beta chain was obtained from a study of naive and memory T cell subsets. This clonotype was detected only a few times. What it recognizes is unknown. V was trimmed by 2 bases and J by 2 bases, leaving 11 bases between them. Germline loops: CDR1 SGHAT, CDR2 FQNNGV. The CDR3 has 15 amino acids. Two oligonucleotides, mixed equimolar, formed the beta constant-region primer covering TRBC1 and TRBC2. The cDNA 3' end received a ligated single-stranded oligonucleotide carrying the SP2 primer and a 12-nucleotide UMI. TCRdb re-derived calls from the UMI-ligation and nested PCR reads in MiXCR, one entry per CDR3 protein. The table records around 29,000 distinct CDR3 sequences, around 10% of them present only once. Study results and limitations: Gini index rose across naive, CM, EM and EMRA in CD4 and CD8. There was no ground truth to check naive and memory subset results.

Sequenced material: effector memory CD4+ T cells from blood. Subset given: effector memory, CD45RA- CD27-. The genes are TRBV11-2 and TRBJ2-3; either TRBD1 or TRBD2 may supply D (6 bases each). This TCR derives from a human donor in good health. The CDR3 sequence is CASSLRGALTDTQYF. CDR3 in DNA: TGTGCCAGCAGCTTAAGGGGGGCCCTCACAGATACGCAGTATTTT. The full variable domain, with the rest looked up from reference TRBV11-2 and TRBJ2-3, is EAGVAQSPRYKIIEKRQSVAFWCNPISGHATLYWYQQILGQGPKLLIQFQNNGVVDDSQLPKDRFSAERLKGVDSTLKIQPAKLEDSAVYLCASSLRGALTDTQYFGPGTRLTVL.